These T cell receptor beta chains were read from a single sample in a study of T-cell reconstitution after alpha-beta-depleted transplantation in children. TCRdb reanalysed the PCR reads using MiXCR and keeps one entry per CDR3 protein. The table has around 960,000 distinct CDR3 sequences, 25% to 35% seen once; the top ten hold approximately 30%. The sequences come from PBMCs, mostly from graft donor cells, collected 360 days after TCRalphabeta/CD19-depleted stem cell transplant. All receptors derive from a boy under three years old who had a stem cell transplant for SCID, so the T cells may come from the graft donor. Each CDR3 is given with its conserved first and last residue. D genes are given only for firm matches. Only some rows state a clone size, as once, few, many or a class for expanded clones.

CDR3 DNA | CDR3 protein | D gene | J gene | V gene | clone size
TGTGCCAGCAGTTTTGGTGGTAGCGGGGGGGCAGATACGCAGTATTTT | CASSFGGSGGADTQYF | TRBD2 | TRBJ2-3 | TRBV28 | few
TGCGCCAGCAGCCGGGACGGATATAATTCACCCCTCCACTTT | CASSRDGYNSPLHF | NA | TRBJ1-6 | TRBV5-1 | many
TGCGCCAGCAGGGCTGGGTCTAACTATGGCTACACCTTC | CASRAGSNYGYTF | NA | TRBJ1-2 | TRBV5-1 | few
TGTGCCAGCAGCCCAGGGACTAGCGGGGACACCGGGGAGCTGTTTTTT | CASSPGTSGDTGELFF | TRBD2 | TRBJ2-2 | TRBV7-9 | NA
TGTGCCATCAAAGGACAGGGGAAGGGATGGGCTGAAGCTTTCTTT | CAIKGQGKGWAEAFF | TRBD1 | TRBJ1-1 | TRBV10-3 | NA
TGCAGCGCCCGATGGGGGGTCAATCAGCCCCAGCATTTT | CSARWGVNQPQHF | NA | TRBJ1-5 | TRBV29-1 | few
TGTGCCAGCTCACCATACGGCGGGGAGACCTCAGATACGCAGTATTTT | CASSPYGGETSDTQYF | NA | TRBJ2-3 | TRBV18 | NA
TGTGCCAGCAGTACACCCCCCAGGGGGAGGGAAGAGCAGTACTTC | CASSTPPRGREEQYF | NA | TRBJ2-7 | TRBV6-1 | few
TGTGCCATCAGCGCGGGGGACAGGGGGCCAAGTGAGCAGTTCTTC | CAISAGDRGPSEQFF | TRBD1 | TRBJ2-1 | TRBV10-3 | NA
TGCGCCAGCAGCCAAATAAACAGGGGGCGCTTGGAGACCCAGTACTTC | CASSQINRGRLETQYF | TRBD1 | TRBJ2-5 | TRBV5-1 | few
TGTGCCAGCGCGGAGGGGAGAAGTGGGGCTGAAGCTTTCTTT | CASAEGRSGAEAFF | NA | TRBJ1-1 | TRBV6-1 | few
TGTGCCAGCAGCTTAGACCCGACTGGCGAATGGACCCAGTACTTC | CASSLDPTGEWTQYF | NA | TRBJ2-5 | TRBV11-2 | few
TGTGCCAGCAGTGTCAGAAGCATGTACGAGCAGTACTTC | CASSVRSMYEQYF | NA | TRBJ2-7 | TRBV2 | few
TGTGCCAGCTCACCGGTAGCGGGGGGATCCGCGAACACCGGGGAGCTGTTTTTT | CASSPVAGGSANTGELFF | TRBD2 | TRBJ2-2 | TRBV18 | NA
TGTGCCAGCAGTCCCCCGGGGGCGGCCTCCTACAATGAGCAGTTCTTC | CASSPPGAASYNEQFF | NA | TRBJ2-1 | TRBV28 | few
TGCAGCGCCGAGCCGAGACAGGGATCCACTGAAGCTTTCTTT | CSAEPRQGSTEAFF | TRBD1 | TRBJ1-1 | TRBV29-1 | few
TGTGCCACCAGGCAGGGCATGAACACTGAAGCTTTCTTT | CATRQGMNTEAFF | NA | TRBJ1-1 | TRBV24-1 | few
TGTGCCAGCTCACCAAGGACTAGTTACTACGAGCAGTACTTC | CASSPRTSYYEQYF | TRBD2 | TRBJ2-7 | TRBV18 | NA
TGTGCCAGCAGTTACTCCGGGTCGGCCGAGCAGTACTTC | CASSYSGSAEQYF | NA | TRBJ2-7 | TRBV6-5 | few
TGTGCCAGCAGTGACCTAGCGGGGGGTAGATCCTACAATGAGCAGTTCTTC | CASSDLAGGRSYNEQFF | TRBD2 | TRBJ2-1 | TRBV2 | few
TGTGCCAGCAGCTTGAATGACAGAAACAATGAGCAGTTCTTC | CASSLNDRNNEQFF | NA | TRBJ2-1 | TRBV7-3 | NA
TGTGCCAGCAGTTTTCGGGGGAATTGGGGGAACACCGGGGAGCTGTTTTTT | CASSFRGNWGNTGELFF | NA | TRBJ2-2 | TRBV12-3/TRBV12-4 | NA
TGTGCCAGCAGCTTAAGAGGACTTGACTTGGCGGGGGGGGACACAGATACGCAGTATTTT | CASSLRGLDLAGGDTDTQYF | TRBD2 | TRBJ2-3 | TRBV7-3 | NA
TGCGCCAGCAGCCCGGCCCACGACAGGTTAGAAGAGACCCAGTACTTC | CASSPAHDRLEETQYF | NA | TRBJ2-5 | TRBV5-1 | NA
TGCAGTGCTAGAGACTTGGGACTAGCGCCGGTACCTCCGTACTTC | CSARDLGLAPVPPYF | TRBD2 | TRBJ2-7 | TRBV20-1 | few
TGTGCCAGCAGTTTAGGTGCCGCTAGCGGGGGCTTGGCAGATACGCAGTATTTT | CASSLGAASGGLADTQYF | TRBD2 | TRBJ2-3 | TRBV27 | NA
TGTGCCAGCAGTTTCTCCCTGGCGTCTGGGGCCAACGTCCTGACTTTC | CASSFSLASGANVLTF | NA | TRBJ2-6 | TRBV12-3/TRBV12-4 | NA
TGTGCCAGCAGCTTCGGACTAGCGGGGGGGCCGGGAGAGGCCCAGTACTTC | CASSFGLAGGPGEAQYF | TRBD2 | TRBJ2-5 | TRBV7-2 | NA
TGTGCCAGCAGTTTTTTTAGTCAGCCCCAGCATTTT | CASSFFSQPQHF | NA | TRBJ1-5 | TRBV12-3/TRBV12-4 | NA
TGCAGCGTTCGGTTCGGCATTAACTATGGCTACACCTTC | CSVRFGINYGYTF | NA | TRBJ1-2 | TRBV29-1 | few
TGTGCCAGCTCACAGGGGCGGGGGCCCCTCGGGAGCTCCTACAATGAGCAGTTCTTC | CASSQGRGPLGSSYNEQFF | NA | TRBJ2-1 | TRBV18 | few
TGTGCCACCAGCAGTTATGGACCTACTGGGACTGAAGCTTTCTTT | CATSSYGPTGTEAFF | NA | TRBJ1-1 | TRBV15 | few
TGTGCCAGCAGCTTGACAACAGGCCTGTACTACGAGCAGTACTTC | CASSLTTGLYYEQYF | NA | TRBJ2-7 | TRBV5-5 | NA
TGTGCCTTCCACCGGGGGAGCTCCTACAATGAGCAGTTCTTC | CAFHRGSSYNEQFF | NA | TRBJ2-1 | TRBV27 | NA
TGCAGTGCTAGAGATCCCACGTCTCGTCGGCACAATGAGCAGTTCTTC | CSARDPTSRRHNEQFF | NA | TRBJ2-1 | TRBV20-1 | few
TGCGCCAGCAGCGACACCGGGACAGGGAGCACTGAAGCTTTCTTT | CASSDTGTGSTEAFF | TRBD1 | TRBJ1-1 | TRBV5-1 | few
TGTGCCATCAGTGAGCCCCAGTCGGGACACAGCACAGATACGCAGTATTTT | CAISEPQSGHSTDTQYF | NA | TRBJ2-3 | TRBV10-3 | NA
TGCGCCAGCAGCAACTCGGCTAGCGGGGGGGCCCCCTACAATGAGCAGTTCTTC | CASSNSASGGAPYNEQFF | TRBD2 | TRBJ2-1 | TRBV5-1 | once
TGTGCCAGCAGTTACTCGCCAGGGTGGGCCTACGAGCAGTACTTC | CASSYSPGWAYEQYF | NA | TRBJ2-7 | TRBV6-5 | once
TGTGCCAGCAGCCGATCGGGGTGGGACATTCAGTACTTC | CASSRSGWDIQYF | NA | TRBJ2-4 | TRBV6-1 | NA
TGCAGCGTTGAAGAGTTCCACAATGAGCAGTTCTTC | CSVEEFHNEQFF | NA | TRBJ2-1 | TRBV29-1 | few